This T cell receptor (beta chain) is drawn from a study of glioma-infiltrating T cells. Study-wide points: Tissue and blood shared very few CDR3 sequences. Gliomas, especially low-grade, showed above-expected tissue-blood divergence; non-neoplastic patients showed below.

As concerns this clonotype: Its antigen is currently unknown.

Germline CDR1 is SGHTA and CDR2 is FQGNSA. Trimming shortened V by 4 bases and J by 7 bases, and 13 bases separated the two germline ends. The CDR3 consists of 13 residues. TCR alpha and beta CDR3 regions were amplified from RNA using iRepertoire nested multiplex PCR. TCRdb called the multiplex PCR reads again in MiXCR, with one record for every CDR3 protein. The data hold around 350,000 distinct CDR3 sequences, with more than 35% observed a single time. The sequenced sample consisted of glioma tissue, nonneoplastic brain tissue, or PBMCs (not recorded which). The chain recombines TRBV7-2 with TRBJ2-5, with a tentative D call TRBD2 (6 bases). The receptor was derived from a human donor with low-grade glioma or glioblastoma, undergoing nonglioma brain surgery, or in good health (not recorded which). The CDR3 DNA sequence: TGTGCCAGCAGCTCGGGGGTTGGGGCGACCCAGTACTTC. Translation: CASSSGVGATQYF.